The T cell receptor beta chain under discussion was sequenced for a study of T-cell reconstitution after alpha-beta-depleted transplantation in children. Study-wide results and caveats: Approximately two months post-transplant, alpha-beta T cells reportedly originated from several hundred expanded graft clones.

The authors prepared the TCRbeta library with unique molecular identifiers. From the PCR reads, TCRdb called clonotypes with MiXCR, one entry per CDR3 protein. The data contain 200,000 to 250,000 distinct CDR3 sequences, approximately 8% of them seen just once; the ten biggest clones take up just under 6.5%. The length of the CDR3 is 16 residues. In germline, CDR1 is SQVTM, CDR2 ANQGSEA. Trimming took 3 bases from V and 4 from J, leaving 20 bases between them. For this clonotype: Its specificity is not known.

The starting material was PBMCs, mostly from graft donor cells, obtained 180 days after TCRalphabeta/CD19-depleted stem cell transplant. The clonotype was recovered from a male patient younger than 18 who had a stem cell transplant for acute lymphoblastic leukemia, so the T cells may come from the graft donor. The chain recombines TRBV29-1 with TRBJ2-3; D remains ambiguous. CDR3 bases: TGCAGCGTTGATAGGATTTACAAAAGCTTGGCAGATACGCAGTATTTT. This gives the protein CSVDRIYKSLADTQYF.